This entry features one TCR beta chain sequence. The sample originates from a study of blood T cell repertoires in COVID-19. The overall study: Acute and convalescent COVID-19 samples came from the United States, Italy and Spain. PBMCs, B-cell-depleted T cells, or T cells provided the cDNA or gDNA that made up the material.

From germline, CDR1 is KGHSH and CDR2 LQKENI. The CDR3 sequence is 16 residues long. V was clipped by 1 base and J by 8 bases; unmatched bases: 10. Under the authors' procedure: Researchers report that nucleated cell counts were estimated from reference gene primer amplification. Generated by immunoSEQ multiplex PCR, the TCRdb table keeps only in-frame clones and is missing some. V, J and clone size are those of that table, while D and trimming were read from the DNA. The sample shows about 80,000 clones, 85% of them seen only once. This chain joins TRBV18 and TRBJ2-1, with 8 bases identical to TRBD1. The sequenced material came from peripheral blood. The source of this sequence is a man older than 75 with active or convalescent COVID-19. This chain's CDR3 is CASSPLQGAPGDEQFF. The CDR3 DNA sequence: TGTGCCAGCTCACCACTCCAGGGGGCGCCCGGCGATGAGCAGTTCTTC.